The sequence of this T cell receptor (beta chain) was determined in a study of CD8 T cells in Susac syndrome. After extraction with the RNeasy kit, roughly 0.45 to 1 ug of the RNA was reverse transcribed using random hexamers. TCR beta CDR3 was amplified by immunoSEQ multiplex PCR. This amplification extended across 54 Vbeta and 13 Jbeta segments. MiXCR, applied by TCRdb to the immunoSEQ multiplex PCR reads, yields one record per CDR3 protein. The table shows 180,000 or so distinct CDR3 sequences, with about 95% occurring only once. FACS was used to enrich TEMRA cells, whereas the CD8+ and CD4+ T cells were obtained by negative isolation. J lost 2 bases, V lost 2 bases, and 9 bases had no gene match. The CDR3 covers 17 residues. Germline loops: CDR1 LGHDT, CDR2 YNNKEL (reference sequence).

The TCR originated in a human donor in good health. The chain combines TRBV3-1 with TRBJ2-7, with 10 bases lining up with TRBD2. The sequencing sample was made of CD4+ T cells from PBMCs. CDR3 residues: CASSQPGLAGGPYEQYF. The CDR3 DNA reads TGTGCCAGCAGCCAACCCGGGTTAGCGGGAGGCCCCTACGAGCAGTACTTC.